Following are 15 T cell receptor beta chains from one sample sequenced in a study of blood T cell repertoires in COVID-19. Libraries were prepared by immunoSEQ multiplex PCR; TCRdb keeps only in-frame clonotypes and omits some of them. Among about 270,000 clones listed, around 90% were seen once. The specimen sequenced was PBMCs or T cells enriched from blood (not recorded which). The receptors here all came from a woman in her 30s who had recovered from COVID-19.

This chain uses TRBV7-2 with TRBJ1-2; weak D call: TRBD1 (6 bases). The V gene lost 7 bases and the J gene lost 0 bases, with 15 bases spanning the gap. The CDR3 is 15 amino acids. Germline CDR1 reads SGHTA; CDR2 reads FQGNSA. In nucleotides, the CDR3 is TGTGCCAGCAATCCTCAGGGGTCCCCTAACTATGGCTACACCTTC. As protein: CASNPQGSPNYGYTF.

The chain employs TRBV5-1 and TRBJ1-6, with 11 bases fitting TRBD1. Germline CDR1 is SGHRS and CDR2 is YFSETQ. The CDR3 has 16 amino acids. V shed 0 bases, J shed 7 bases, and the junction held 3 bases outside the gene matches. This CDR3 is CASSLEGTGGNSPLHF. DNA of the CDR3: TGCGCCAGCAGCTTGGAAGGGACAGGGGGAAATTCACCCCTCCACTTT.

This chain connects TRBV6-2 or TRBV6-3 to TRBJ2-3; 8 positions match TRBD2. With 5 bases clipped from V and 0 bases from J, the junction kept 4 bases outside the gene matches. The CDR3 consists of 15 residues. Germline V gene sequence: CDR1 MNHEY, CDR2 SVGEGT. The CDR3 protein is CASSISGTSTDTQYF. The CDR3 coding sequence is TGTGCCAGCAGTATTAGCGGGACTAGCACAGATACGCAGTATTTT.

The genes are TRBV5-6 and TRBJ1-2; the match to TRBD1 covers 10 bases. Trimming at V came to 5 bases and at J to 6 bases, leaving 7 bases not matched to a gene. CDR3 length: 14 amino acids. Germline V lookup: CDR1 SGHDT, CDR2 YYEEEE. In DNA form, the CDR3 reads TGTGCCAGCAGACAATACGACAGGGGGCATGGCTACACCTTC. Amino acid sequence: CASRQYDRGHGYTF.

The chain has TRBV5-1 and TRBJ2-1; 7 bases fit TRBD1. The V gene's germline CDR1 is SGHRS and CDR2 YFSETQ. The CDR3 is 14 residues long. Unmatched junction bases numbered 8, after V lost 3 bases and J lost 8 bases. The CDR3 DNA reads as TGCGCCAGCAGCTCACTGAGACAGGGTGATGAGCAGTTCTTC. Translation: CASSSLRQGDEQFF.

A note on this clone: This same CDR3 is encoded by further DNA sequences in the sample. The chain recombines TRBV28 with TRBJ1-2, with TRBD1 matching 8 bases. Germline trimming cut 3 bases from V and 4 bases from J; bases unmatched to any gene: 4. This CDR3 has 14 residues. Germline V CDR1 and CDR2: MDHEN, SYDVKM. CDR3 sequence (DNA): TGTGCCAGCAGTTTCCAGGGGGCGGGCTATGGCTACACCTTC. Residues: CASSFQGAGYGYTF.

The chain combines TRBV9 with TRBJ1-2; 10 positions match TRBD1. Trimming removed 2 bases from V and 8 bases from J; junction bases left unmatched: 3. CDR1 and CDR2 (germline): SGDLS, YYNGEE. The CDR3 has 13 residues. The CDR3 DNA sequence: TGTGCCAGCAGCGTCGGGACAGGGGTGGGCTACACCTTC. Translating gives CASSVGTGVGYTF.

The chain uses TRBV7-8 and TRBJ1-5; D is uncertain. The ends were cut back, 0 bases at V and 2 bases at J, with 17 bases in the middle. This CDR3 has 18 amino acids. Germline loops: CDR1 SGHVS, CDR2 FQNEAQ. The CDR3 is CASSLADYPYGGNQPQHF. The CDR3 DNA reads as TGTGCCAGCAGCTTAGCGGATTACCCCTACGGAGGCAATCAGCCCCAGCATTTT.

The chain recombines TRBV11-3 with TRBJ2-7; the D gene is possibly TRBD1 (5 bases). Germline assignment: CDR1 SGHNT and CDR2 YENEEA. Trimming left V 2 bases short and J 2 bases short, with 13 bases between. This CDR3 is 15 amino acids long. For the CDR3, the DNA is TGTGCCAGCAGCTTAACCAACAGGCGAGCCTACGAGCAGTACTTC. Its translation: CASSLTNRRAYEQYF.

V usage is TRBV5-4 and J usage is TRBJ2-1; possibly TRBD2 for D (5 bases). The germline V gene encodes CDR1 SGHNT and CDR2 YYREEE (reference sequence). This CDR3 spans 14 amino acids. V was cut by 4 bases and J by 5 bases, with 13 bases left in between. The CDR3: CASSPPLVNNEQFF. The CDR3 region has the DNA TGTGCCAGCAGCCCGCCACTAGTTAACAATGAGCAGTTCTTC.

This clone was counted a few times. The genes are TRBV28 and TRBJ1-1; D unresolved. Germline V lookup: CDR1 MDHEN, CDR2 SYDVKM. This CDR3 is built from 11 residues. The germline V and J ends were trimmed by 2 bases and 8 bases, with 6 bases remaining between them. The CDR3 here is CASSLGDEAFF. The CDR3, as DNA: TGTGCCAGCAGTTTAGGAGACGAAGCTTTCTTT.

V is TRBV29-1 and J is TRBJ1-2; no reliable D call. Trimming took off 0 bases at V and 4 bases at J, with 21 bases between the two ends. From germline, CDR1 is SQVTM and CDR2 ANQGSEA. CDR3 length equals 17 residues. In DNA form, the CDR3 reads TGCAGCGTTGAAGATCGGGGATTTGACGGCTGGGGCTATGGCTACACCTTC. Translated, it gives CSVEDRGFDGWGYGYTF.

V gene TRBV27 combines with J gene TRBJ2-4; D possibly corresponds to TRBD2 (5 bases). The length of the CDR3 is 14 residues. V was trimmed by 7 bases and J by 0 bases, leaving 10 bases between them. Germline CDR1 is MNHEY and CDR2 is SMNVEV (reference sequence). CDR3 nucleotides: TGTGCCAGCATCGTCGCGGGAGCCAAAAACATTCAGTACTTC. It encodes CASIVAGAKNIQYF.

This chain joins TRBV5-4 and TRBJ2-7; 9 bases agree with TRBD2. The trim removed 5 bases at V and 3 bases at J, leaving 12 bases unmatched. This CDR3 spans 16 amino acids. Germline assignment: CDR1 SGHNT and CDR2 YYREEE (reference sequence). CDR3 DNA: TGTGCCAGCAGTTCCGATAACCCTAGCGGGAACTACGAGCAGTACTTC. This sequence encodes CASSSDNPSGNYEQYF.

The CDR3 DNA follows: TGTGCCAGCAGGAACGGACATATGAACACTGAAGCTTTCTTT. Translation gives CASRNGHMNTEAFF. V usage is TRBV11-3 and J usage is TRBJ1-1; TRBD1 is a possible D gene (5 bases). The CDR3 is made up of 14 amino acids. The V gene lost 6 bases and the J gene lost 0 bases, with 11 bases spanning the gap. Germline V gives CDR1 SGHNT, CDR2 YENEEA.